What follows are 29 T cell receptor beta chains derived from one specimen sequenced in a study of CD8 T cells in Susac syndrome. RNA in amounts of about 0.5 to 1 ug was reverse transcribed with random hexamers. TCRdb recomputed calls from the immunoSEQ multiplex PCR reads with MiXCR, one row per CDR3 protein. The sample has about 280,000 distinct CDR3 sequences; 80% to 90% are singletons. The sequencing sample was made of CD8+ T cells from PBMCs. These receptors all come from a human donor with multiple sclerosis.

As for this clonotype: A read error is likely, as this CDR3 ends without the conserved phenylalanine or tryptophan. This chain uses TRBV2 with TRBJ2-7, with D hard to call. The V end lost 8 bases, the J end lost 2 bases, and 22 bases lay between the germline ends. This CDR3 spans 16 amino acids. Germline loops: CDR1 SNHLY, CDR2 FYNNEI. CDR3 in DNA: TGTGCCAGCGGATTCGTTCGGGTTCGCAAAACCTACGAGCAGTACCTC. Residues: CASGFVRVRKTYEQYL.

A single count supports this clonotype. V and J are TRBV20-1 and TRBJ2-7; 9 bases match TRBD2. Germline V gene lookup returns CDR1 DFQATT and CDR2 SNEGSKA (reference sequence). The V segment lost 7 bases and the J segment 7 bases; nucleotides outside the gene matches: 5. This CDR3 region has 11 residues. CDR3 DNA: TGCAGTGGTCTAGCGGGGCTTGAGCAGTACTTC. Protein product: CSGLAGLEQYF.

About this clonotype: The junction differs from germline at one of its ends, possibly a read error. The chain recombines TRBV7-7 with TRBJ2-1; D remains unclear. From germline, CDR1 is SSHAT and CDR2 FNYEAQ (reference sequence). The CDR3 extends over 13 amino acids. CDR3: CASSPETGVEQFF. For the CDR3, the DNA is TGTGCTAGCAGCCCAGAGACGGGCGTAGAGCAGTTCTTC.

J is TRBJ2-5 and V is TRBV18; 7 bases agree with TRBD1. Germline values: CDR1 KGHSH, CDR2 LQKENI. The length of the CDR3 is 15 residues. With V trimmed by 2 bases and J by 5 bases, 8 bases remained unmatched. CDR3 sequence (DNA): TGTGCCAGCTCACCATCGACAGGGTTGGGGGAGACCCAGTACTTC. This sequence encodes CASSPSTGLGETQYF.

This sequence joins TRBV7-9 and TRBJ1-1; TRBD1 matches 7 bases. There are 13 residues in the CDR3. The germline CDR1 and CDR2 sequences are SEHNR and FQNEAQ (reference sequence). Trimming at V came to 5 bases and at J to 5 bases, leaving 5 bases not matched to a gene. The chain's CDR3 is CASSDREGTEAFF. The CDR3 DNA is TGTGCCAGCAGCGACAGGGAAGGAACTGAAGCTTTCTTT.

The chain carries TRBV27 and TRBJ1-2, with D tentatively TRBD1 (6 bases). V was pared by 2 bases and J by 4 bases, with 11 bases between. Germline V gene sequence: CDR1 MNHEY, CDR2 SMNVEV (reference sequence). This CDR3 spans 14 amino acids. CDR3 region: CASSLRGDGYGYTF. The CDR3 DNA follows: TGTGCCAGCAGTTTAAGGGGGGACGGCTATGGCTACACCTTC.

The V call is TRBV2, the J call TRBJ2-3, with 9 bases that match TRBD2. There are 20 residues in the CDR3. The V gene end was trimmed by 4 bases and the J gene end by 2 bases; junction bases not matched to a gene: 19. The germline V gene has CDR1 SNHLY and CDR2 FYNNEI. CDR3 nucleotide sequence: TGTGCCAGCAGTGCCCCGCTTTTCGAGGCGGGAGGGCCATCCACAGATACGCAGTATTTT. Its translation is CASSAPLFEAGGPSTDTQYF.

This CDR3 reads CASITSSTYTDTQYF. CDR3 in DNA: TGTGCCAGCATTACCTCGTCCACCTACACAGATACGCAGTATTTT. The chain recombines TRBV28 with TRBJ2-3, with D unclear. Trimming pared 7 bases from V and 2 bases from J, leaving 16 bases between. This CDR3 region has 15 residues. CDR1 and CDR2 (germline): MDHEN, SYDVKM.

The genes are TRBV7-9 and TRBJ2-7, with a tentative D call TRBD1 (5 bases). CDR1 SEHNR and CDR2 FQNEAQ come from the germline V gene (reference sequence). The CDR3 is made up of 12 amino acids. Trimming took 6 bases from V and 5 from J, leaving 11 bases between them. CDR3 sequence: CASRPTDHEQYF. The CDR3 nucleotides are TGTGCCAGCAGACCGACAGACCACGAGCAGTACTTC.

The J gene is TRBJ2-7, the V gene TRBV15; maybe TRBD2 (6 bases). With 6 bases removed from V and 7 bases from J, the gap between germline ends came to 19 bases. The CDR3 spans 14 residues. Germline CDR1 and CDR2: LNHNV and YYDKDF (reference sequence). Here the CDR3 DNA reads TGTGCCACCAGGGCGAAGGGACTTCCTGGAGAGCAGTACTTC. Encoded protein: CATRAKGLPGEQYF.

The chain combines TRBV7-8 with TRBJ2-7, with TRBD1 matching over 9 bases. In germline, CDR1 is SGHVS, CDR2 FQNEAQ. Germline trimming cut 6 bases from V and 3 bases from J; bases unmatched to any gene: 9. The CDR3 sequence is 15 residues long. The CDR3 DNA reads TGTGCCAGCAGGTCCCACAGGGGGCAAATCTACGAGCAGTACTTC. Translated, it gives CASRSHRGQIYEQYF.

The chain is built from TRBV29-1 and TRBJ2-1; 8 bases agree with TRBD2. The CDR3 sequence is 14 residues long. Unmatched junction bases numbered 5, after V lost 4 bases and J lost 3 bases. CDR1 SQVTM and CDR2 ANQGSEA come from the germline V gene. CDR3 amino acids: CSVGRSGSYNEQFF. CDR3 DNA sequence: TGCAGCGTTGGTAGGAGCGGGAGCTACAATGAGCAGTTCTTC.

V gene TRBV6-5 combines with J gene TRBJ2-3; D might be TRBD2 (6 bases). Trimming cost V 0 bases and J 2 bases, with 21 bases left between them. The CDR3 runs 19 residues. The germline gives CDR1 MNHEY, CDR2 SVGAGI. The CDR3 here is CASSYSRVGNSGPTDTQYF. The CDR3 DNA reads TGTGCCAGCAGTTACTCTCGCGTCGGTAATAGCGGCCCCACAGATACGCAGTATTTT.

The V gene is TRBV7-9, the J gene TRBJ2-1; possible D gene TRBD2, 6 bases. V lost 3 bases and J lost 2, with 11 bases in between. Germline CDR1 is SEHNR and CDR2 is FQNEAQ (reference sequence). The length of the CDR3 is 15 residues. The CDR3 DNA is TGTGCCAGCAGCTTCAGCGGGTCTACCTACAATGAGCAGTTCTTC. Its translation is CASSFSGSTYNEQFF.

The rearrangement links TRBV19 to TRBJ1-4; a weak D match, TRBD1 (5 bases). Germline V gene data show CDR1 as LNHDA and CDR2 as SQIVND (reference sequence). Trimming removed 5 bases from V and 12 bases from J, with 16 bases in between. This CDR3 has 13 amino acids. The CDR3 DNA reads as TGTGCCAGTAGTCCCGGGACGGCCGGGGAACTGTTTTTT. Amino acids: CASSPGTAGELFF.

Here the CDR3 DNA reads TGTGCCAGCAGCCATCCCATCACTAGCGGGAGGCCCTACAATGAGCAGTTCTTC. This encodes CASSHPITSGRPYNEQFF. The chain employs TRBV3-1 and TRBJ2-1, with 12 positions matching TRBD2. Germline CDR1 and CDR2: LGHDT and YNNKEL (reference sequence). This CDR3 contains 18 residues. Losses at the gene ends were 3 bases for V and 2 bases for J; bases not matched to a gene: 8.

This clonotype was recorded only once. The chain joins TRBV9 to TRBJ1-2, with 8 bases fitting TRBD1. V dropped 0 bases and J dropped 3; count of bases not matched to a gene: 16. Per the germline V gene, CDR1 is SGDLS and CDR2 is YYNGEE. The CDR3 consists of 19 residues. This chain's CDR3 is CASSVGPPGDRIDYYGYTF. The CDR3 DNA follows: TGTGCCAGCAGCGTAGGACCCCCTGGGGACAGGATCGACTACTATGGCTACACCTTC.

The chain recombines TRBV5-4 with TRBJ1-1; D is undetermined. This CDR3 is built from 12 residues. In germline, CDR1 is SGHNT, CDR2 YYREEE (reference sequence). The V end was cut by 0 bases, the J end by 7 bases, with 7 bases between. The CDR3 protein is CASSLDGIEAFF. CDR3 coding DNA: TGTGCCAGCAGCTTGGATGGGATTGAAGCTTTCTTT. The whole variable domain, filled in from reference TRBV5-4 and TRBJ1-1, reads ETGVTQSPTHLIKTRGQQVTLRCSSQSGHNTVSWYQQALGQGPQFIFQYYREEENGRGNFPPRFSGLQFPNYSSELNVNALELDDSALYLCASSLDGIEAFFGQGTRLTVV.

V and J are TRBV20-1 and TRBJ2-2, with D maybe TRBD2 (5 bases). The germline V and J ends were trimmed by 6 bases and 3 bases, with 8 bases remaining between them. The CDR3 contains 12 residues. CDR1 DFQATT and CDR2 SNEGSKA come from the germline V gene (reference sequence). CDR3 nucleotide sequence: TGCAGTGCCCACGGGGACACCGGGGAGCTGTTTTTT. It is translated as CSAHGDTGELFF.

The chain uses TRBV3-1 and TRBJ2-1; 7 bases are a match to TRBD1. CDR1 LGHDT and CDR2 YNNKEL come from the germline V gene (reference sequence). Trimming removed 6 bases from V and 0 bases from J; junction bases left unmatched: 8. CDR3 length: 16 amino acids. The DNA for the CDR3 is TGTGCCAGCAGGGCCAGGGGGACCGCCTCCTACAATGAGCAGTTCTTC. It yields the protein CASRARGTASYNEQFF.

This clonotype was seen a handful of times. V is TRBV6-1 and J is TRBJ1-1, with D maybe TRBD1 (5 bases). Germline values: CDR1 MNHNS, CDR2 SASEGT. The CDR3 has 13 residues. V lost 6 bases and J lost 0, with 8 bases in between. CDR3 loop: CASRKTVNTEAFF. The CDR3 DNA sequence: TGTGCCAGCAGAAAGACAGTGAACACTGAAGCTTTCTTT.

This rearrangement joins TRBV18 to TRBJ1-1, with TRBD1 identical over 9 bases. Germline assignment: CDR1 KGHSH and CDR2 LQKENI. This CDR3 comprises 15 residues. The junction had 4 bases not matched to a gene; V was cut back by 0 bases and J by 5 bases. This CDR3 reads CASSPPTTGGTEAFF. For the CDR3, the DNA is TGTGCCAGCTCACCACCCACGACAGGGGGAACTGAAGCTTTCTTT.

V gene TRBV28 combines with J gene TRBJ2-7; D not resolved. The CDR3 extends over 17 amino acids. Germline-derived CDR1 and CDR2 are MDHEN and SYDVKM. V lost 2 bases and J 3 bases, leaving 20 bases between the germline ends. Here the CDR3 DNA reads TGTGCCAGCAGTTTAGACAATTGGCGGATTTCCCACTACGAGCAGTACTTC. Its translation: CASSLDNWRISHYEQYF.

The chain carries TRBV25-1 and TRBJ2-5; D might be TRBD2 (7 bases). V was clipped by 7 bases and J by 5 bases, with 29 bases between them. Germline V lookup: CDR1 MGHDK, CDR2 SYGVNS. The CDR3 runs to 18 residues. This chain's CDR3 is CASTPGGTGRGPGETQYF. CDR3 DNA sequence: TGTGCCAGCACTCCTGGGGGAACAGGGAGGGGACCCGGGGAGACCCAGTACTTC. Full variable domain (outside the CDR3, taken from reference TRBV25-1 and TRBJ2-5): EADIYQTPRYLVIGTGKKITLECSQTMGHDKMYWYQQDPGMELHLIHYSYGVNSTEKGDLSSESTVSRIRTEHFPLTLESARPSHTSQYLCASTPGGTGRGPGETQYFGPGTRLLVL.

The V and J genes are TRBV3-1 and TRBJ1-1; D unclear. CDR1 is LGHDT and CDR2 is YNNKEL in the germline V gene (reference sequence). The CDR3 loop spans 13 amino acids. V was shortened by 5 bases and J by 1 base, with 8 bases between the two germline ends. The CDR3 is CASSATENTEAFF. CDR3 in DNA: TGTGCCAGCAGCGCCACAGAGAACACTGAAGCTTTCTTT. Full variable domain (outside the CDR3, taken from reference TRBV3-1 and TRBJ1-1): DTAVSQTPKYLVTQMGNDKSIKCEQNLGHDTMYWYKQDSKKFLKIMFSYNNKELIINETVPNRFSPKSPDKAHLNLHINSLELGDSAVYFCASSATENTEAFFGQGTRLTVV.

This clonotype showed up just a few times. The chain links TRBV28 to TRBJ1-5, with D unresolved. V dropped 3 bases and J dropped 8 bases, with 5 bases sitting between them. Germline lookup yields CDR1 MDHEN and CDR2 SYDVKM. This CDR3 is built from 11 residues. CDR3 DNA: TGTGCCAGCAGTTTTAGTGAGCCCCAGCATTTT. Encoded protein: CASSFSEPQHF.

V usage is TRBV9 and J usage is TRBJ2-1; D possibly corresponds to TRBD2 (6 bases). The V gene lost 4 bases and the J gene lost 7 bases, with 21 bases spanning the gap. Germline lookup yields CDR1 SGDLS and CDR2 YYNGEE. CDR3 size: 16 residues. The chain's CDR3 is CASSPFLAGKENEQFF. As DNA, the CDR3 is TGTGCCAGCAGCCCTTTTCTGGCGGGAAAGGAGAATGAGCAGTTCTTC.

This chain links TRBV7-6 with TRBJ2-5, with D unresolved. With 2 bases removed from V and 5 bases from J, the gap between germline ends came to 15 bases. This CDR3 has 15 amino acids. CDR1 is SGHVS, CDR2 FNYEAQ, per germline. The CDR3 here is CASSLTPLKEETQYF. In nucleotides, the CDR3 is TGTGCCAGCAGCTTAACACCCCTAAAGGAGGAGACCCAGTACTTC.

V and J are TRBV25-1 and TRBJ2-2; D perhaps matches TRBD2 (5 bases). CDR3 length equals 13 residues. Trimming removed 3 bases at V and 4 bases at J, with 6 bases between. Germline V gene data show CDR1 as MGHDK and CDR2 as SYGVNS. The CDR3 here is CASSDGVTGELFF. Here the CDR3 DNA reads TGTGCCAGCAGTGACGGGGTCACCGGGGAGCTGTTTTTT.